Below, 6 T cell receptor beta chains from the same sample are listed, as sequenced in a study of cytomegalovirus exposure and HLA in healthy donors. PCR amplification relied on 60 Vbeta primers (plus 13 Jbeta primers). Method: immunoSEQ multiplex PCR; TCRdb's copy keeps in-frame clones and lacks some. The sample shows around 150,000 clones, around four fifths of them seen only once. Sample: PBMCs. Source of these receptors: a woman in her 30s in good health and CMV-seronegative.

The chain employs TRBV7-2 and TRBJ1-1; tentatively, D is TRBD1 (5 bases). The CDR3 spans 16 residues. Between the trimmed V and J ends, which lost 1 base and 3 bases, there was a span of 15 bases. Germline values: CDR1 SGHTA, CDR2 FQGNSA. CDR3 sequence reads: CASSLVWGGVDTEAFF. The CDR3 coding sequence is TGTGCCAGCAGCTTAGTTTGGGGCGGTGTCGACACTGAAGCTTTCTTT.

The V call is TRBV2, the J call TRBJ2-4; D is perhaps TRBD2 (5 bases). Trimming pared 3 bases from V and 0 bases from J, leaving 18 bases between. In germline, CDR1 is SNHLY, CDR2 FYNNEI. There are 18 residues in the CDR3. Written as DNA, the CDR3 is TGTGCCAGCAGTGAGAGGACTCCGTCCCCCCTAGCCAAAAACATTCAGTACTTC. It is translated as CASSERTPSPLAKNIQYF. The full variable domain, completed using reference TRBV2 and TRBJ2-4, is EPEVTQTPSHQVTQMGQEVILRCVPISNHLYFYWYRQILGQKVEFLVSFYNNEISEKSEIFDDQFSVERPDGSNFTLKIRSTKLEDSAMYFCASSERTPSPLAKNIQYFGAGTRLSVL.

The chain uses TRBV28 and TRBJ1-2, with a tentative D call TRBD1 (6 bases). Per germline, CDR1 MDHEN and CDR2 SYDVKM. This CDR3 contains 13 residues. The V end lost 10 bases, the J end lost 3 bases, and 15 bases lay between the germline ends. The CDR3 is CAIGGARDYGYTF. The CDR3 coding sequence is TGTGCCATCGGGGGGGCCAGGGACTATGGCTACACCTTC.

The CDR3 bases are TGTGCCAGCAGCATCCGGACAGGGTCCTACAATGAGCAGTTCTTC. The encoded protein is CASSIRTGSYNEQFF. V usage is TRBV14 and J usage is TRBJ2-1; TRBD1 agrees at 8 bases. The CDR3 spans 15 residues. Germline-derived CDR1 and CDR2 are SGHDN and FVKESK. J was trimmed by 1 base and V by 5 bases; bases with no gene match: 4.

This clone was seen a single time. The rearrangement uses TRBV19 and TRBJ2-1; TRBD2 matches 12 bases. The trim removed 9 bases at V and 1 base at J, leaving 4 bases unmatched. This CDR3 comprises 15 residues. Germline assignment: CDR1 LNHDA and CDR2 SQIVND (reference sequence). CDR3 in amino acids: CASLAGGRSYNEQFF. The CDR3 bases are TGTGCCAGCCTAGCGGGGGGGCGGTCCTACAATGAGCAGTTCTTC.

The chain recombines TRBV10-3 with TRBJ2-3; 13 bases fit TRBD2. V dropped 2 bases and J dropped 6; count of bases not matched to a gene: 2. CDR1 and CDR2 (germline): ENHRY, SYGVKD. CDR3 length equals 15 residues. The CDR3 DNA is TGTGCCATCAGTGAGACTAGCGGGGGGGCGGATACGCAGTATTTT. It codes for CAISETSGGADTQYF.